These 23 T cell receptor beta chains share one sample of origin, sequenced in a study of blood T cell repertoires in COVID-19. TCRdb's table, derived via immunoSEQ multiplex PCR, lists solely in-frame clones and lacks some. The sample holds a few hundred thousand clones, 90% seen once. The sample comprised peripheral blood. The receptors were gathered from a middle-aged woman with COVID-19, enrolled during active disease.

V is TRBV18 and J is TRBJ2-5, with TRBD1 identical over 9 bases. The CDR3 consists of 16 residues. The germline gives CDR1 KGHSH, CDR2 LQKENI. V was pared by 8 bases and J by 0 bases, with 10 bases of the junction left unmatched. CDR3 protein: CASRYTGGLDQETQYF. The CDR3 bases are TGTGCCAGCCGGTATACAGGGGGCCTTGACCAAGAGACCCAGTACTTC. The whole variable domain, filled in from reference TRBV18 and TRBJ2-5, reads NAGVMQNPRHLVRRRGQEARLRCSPMKGHSHVYWYRQLPEEGLKFMVYLQKENIIDESGMPKERFSAEFPKEGPSILRIQQVVRGDSAAYFCASRYTGGLDQETQYFGPGTRLLVL.

On this clone itself: Additional DNA sequences in this sample encode the identical CDR3. CDR3 amino acids: CASSSQGAGTEAFF. CDR3 in DNA: TGCGCCAGCAGCTCACAGGGGGCGGGCACTGAAGCTTTCTTT. The chain uses TRBV5-1 and TRBJ1-1; 9 nucleotides line up with TRBD1. The CDR3 runs 14 residues. Germline CDR1 SGHRS, CDR2 YFSETQ. V gave up 3 bases and J gave up 4 bases; unmatched junction bases: 4.

The chain is built from TRBV7-2 and TRBJ2-1, with no clear D. The V gene lost 5 bases and the J gene lost 9 bases, with 8 bases spanning the gap. Germline CDR1 reads SGHTA; CDR2 reads FQGNSA. There are 11 residues in the CDR3. The CDR3 DNA follows: TGTGCCAGCAGCCCTAGGAGTGAGCAGTTCTTC. Its translation is CASSPRSEQFF.

This sequence joins TRBV28 and TRBJ1-1; 7 nucleotides align to TRBD1. V gave up 5 bases and J gave up 1 base; unmatched junction bases: 7. CDR1 is MDHEN and CDR2 is SYDVKM in the germline V gene. CDR3 length: 15 amino acids. The CDR3 loop is CASSPGGHSNTEAFF. For the CDR3, the DNA is TGTGCCAGCAGTCCAGGGGGACACTCGAACACTGAAGCTTTCTTT.

This clone was picked up one time. The V call is TRBV6-5, the J call TRBJ1-2; 10 bases align to TRBD1. Germline CDR1 reads MNHEY; CDR2 reads SVGAGI. CDR3 length equals 14 residues. Losses at the gene ends were 6 bases for V and 7 bases for J; bases not matched to a gene: 8. The CDR3 region is CASRGDRGRFGYTF. The CDR3 DNA reads as TGTGCCAGCAGGGGGGACAGGGGTCGGTTTGGCTACACCTTC.

The rearrangement joins TRBV6-5 to TRBJ1-5; D remains ambiguous. The germline V gene has CDR1 MNHEY and CDR2 SVGAGI. The CDR3 loop spans 15 amino acids. V was clipped by 4 bases and J by 2 bases, with 12 bases between them. CDR3 residues: CASSWEWDGNQPQHF. In DNA form, the CDR3 reads TGTGCCAGCAGTTGGGAGTGGGATGGCAATCAGCCCCAGCATTTT.

The rearrangement joins TRBV18 to TRBJ2-2; TRBD2 aligns across 9 bases. CDR3 length: 17 amino acids. After removal of 2 bases from V and 2 bases from J, the junction contained 6 bases not matched to a gene. Germline V gene lookup returns CDR1 KGHSH and CDR2 LQKENI. CDR3 bases: TGTGCCAGCTCACCAGCCGGGACTAGCAGAAACACCGGGGAGCTGTTTTTT. This translates into CASSPAGTSRNTGELFF.

The rearrangement joins TRBV27 to TRBJ2-2; D might be TRBD1 (7 bases). V lost 5 bases to trimming and J lost 6 bases, with 16 bases between them. The CDR3 consists of 15 residues. Germline CDR1 MNHEY, CDR2 SMNVEV (reference sequence). CDR3 sequence (DNA): TGTGCCAGCAGTCAACTGGAGGGGGCGTCCGGGGAGCTGTTTTTT. It translates to CASSQLEGASGELFF.

Concerning this clone: One end of the junction varies from germline; a read error may be responsible. The CDR3 loop is CAGSFLGTGELFF. The CDR3, as DNA: TGTGCCGGCAGCTTCCTCGGCACCGGGGAGCTGTTTTTT. The V gene is TRBV5-4, the J gene TRBJ2-2; no clear D. In germline, CDR1 is SGHNT, CDR2 YYREEE (reference sequence). The CDR3 spans 13 residues.

The genes are TRBV29-1 and TRBJ2-1, with TRBD2 matching over 7 bases. In germline, CDR1 is SQVTM, CDR2 ANQGSEA. Trimming cost V 4 bases and J 9 bases; bases outside gene matches: 6. CDR3 size: 12 residues. In nucleotides, the CDR3 is TGCAGCGTTGCCCCATCTAGCGGTGAGCAGTTCTTC. This codes for CSVAPSSGEQFF.

The chain uses TRBV5-7 and TRBJ2-1; tentatively, D is TRBD2 (5 bases). TRBV5-7 is an ORF; its function is uncertain. Trimming stripped 0 bases from V and 2 bases from J, with 15 bases between. The CDR3 is made up of 17 amino acids. CDR3 region: CASSLVTTNTPYNEQFF. CDR3 nucleotides: TGTGCCAGCAGCTTGGTGACTACAAACACCCCCTACAATGAGCAGTTCTTC.

V and J are TRBV7-2 and TRBJ2-1; D not resolved. V gave up 4 bases and J gave up 3 bases, with 7 bases separating them. Germline CDR1 SGHTA, CDR2 FQGNSA. The CDR3 is 13 amino acids. The CDR3 bases are TGTGCCAGCAGCTCCCCCTTCTACAATGAGCAGTTCTTC. Its translation is CASSSPFYNEQFF.

The table lists this clone with a count of one. V is TRBV27 and J is TRBJ2-1, with D unclear. The CDR3 extends over 15 amino acids. Germline V lookup: CDR1 MNHEY, CDR2 SMNVEV (reference sequence). V gave up 4 bases and J gave up 0 bases, with 10 bases separating them. This CDR3 is CASSSLLNSYNEQFF. CDR3 nucleotide sequence: TGTGCCAGCAGTTCCCTACTTAACTCCTACAATGAGCAGTTCTTC.

Here the CDR3 reads CASSLSLAGMNTGELFF. CDR3 coding DNA: TGCGCCAGCAGCTTGTCCCTAGCGGGGATGAACACCGGGGAGCTGTTTTTT. This sequence joins TRBV5-1 and TRBJ2-2; 9 bases are shared with TRBD2. V was pared by 1 base and J by 1 base, with 5 bases of the junction left unmatched. CDR1 and CDR2 (germline): SGHRS, YFSETQ. This CDR3 spans 17 amino acids. The variable domain in full, with the rest retrieved from reference TRBV5-1 and TRBJ2-2, is KAGVTQTPRYLIKTRGQQVTLSCSPISGHRSVSWYQQTPGQGLQFLFEYFSETQRNKGNFPGRFSGRQFSNSRSEMNVSTLELGDSALYLCASSLSLAGMNTGELFFGEGSRLTVL.

The genes are TRBV18 and TRBJ2-1, with D maybe TRBD1 (5 bases). CDR1 and CDR2 from the germline V gene are KGHSH and LQKENI. V lost 0 bases to trimming and J lost 5 bases, with 14 bases between them. The length of the CDR3 is 16 residues. Here the CDR3 DNA reads TGTGCCAGCTCACCACCAGCTCGGCAGGGCAACAATGAGCAGTTCTTC. Encoded protein: CASSPPARQGNNEQFF.

The J gene is TRBJ2-5, the V gene TRBV20-1, with 7 bases that match TRBD1. V lost 7 bases, J lost 3 bases, and 2 bases stayed unmatched. In germline, CDR1 is DFQATT, CDR2 SNEGSKA (reference sequence). This CDR3 region has 11 residues. For the CDR3, the DNA is TGCAGTGGACAGGGAGAAGAGACCCAGTACTTC. Protein: CSGQGEETQYF.

This clone was found a few times. J is TRBJ2-7 and V is TRBV21-1; no check of the table's D call, TRBD1, against the DNA was made. TRBV21-1 represents a pseudogene. The CDR3 loop spans 16 amino acids. The CDR3 loop reads CASSKPQPDRAYEQYF. The DNA for the CDR3 is TGTGCCAGCAGCAAACCACAGCCAGACAGGGCTTACGAGCAGTACTTC.

CDR3 coding DNA: TGTGCCAGCAGCTTGGCGGGGAAAACTGAAGCTTTCTTT. The encoded protein is CASSLAGKTEAFF. V and J are TRBV7-9 and TRBJ1-1; D unclear. Trimming pared 3 bases from V and 5 bases from J, leaving 10 bases between. Germline CDR1 SEHNR, CDR2 FQNEAQ (reference sequence). The CDR3 has 13 amino acids.

The V and J genes are TRBV28 and TRBJ1-5; D is perhaps TRBD1 (6 bases). CDR1 is MDHEN and CDR2 is SYDVKM in the germline V gene. Deletions cut 3 bases from V and 3 bases from J, with 12 bases between. CDR3 length equals 15 residues. The CDR3 here is CASSLGARYNQPQHF. The CDR3 DNA follows: TGTGCCAGCAGTTTGGGGGCCCGCTACAATCAGCCCCAGCATTTT. Full variable domain (missing parts from reference TRBV28 and TRBJ1-5): DVKVTQSSRYLVKRTGEKVFLECVQDMDHENMFWYRQDPGLGLRLIYFSYDVKMKEKGDIPEGYSVSREKKERFSLILESASTNQTSMYLCASSLGARYNQPQHFGDGTRLSIL.

The chain couples TRBV2 to TRBJ1-2; the D is unclear. Germline-derived CDR1 and CDR2 are SNHLY and FYNNEI. With 6 bases removed from V and 3 bases from J, the gap between germline ends came to 20 bases. There are 16 residues in the CDR3. CDR3 in amino acids: CASRPHGGRDHYGYTF. The DNA of the CDR3 is TGTGCCAGCAGGCCCCACGGCGGCAGAGACCACTATGGCTACACCTTC.

V is TRBV7-9 and J is TRBJ2-2, with 8 bases that match TRBD1. The germline CDR1 and CDR2 sequences are SEHNR and FQNEAQ (reference sequence). Unmatched junction bases numbered 17, after V lost 7 bases and J lost 7 bases. There are 17 residues in the CDR3. CDR3 nucleotides: TGTGCCAGCAAGAAGGGACAGGCGGAGTCCTTTAACGGGGAGCTGTTTTTT. This encodes CASKKGQAESFNGELFF.

This chain uses TRBV5-3 with TRBJ2-7; 8 bases align to TRBD1. TRBV5-3 is assigned to the ORF class and has an uncertain function. The CDR3 length is 17 residues. Trimming cost V 3 bases and J 0 bases; bases outside gene matches: 11. The DNA of the CDR3 is TGTGCCAGAAGCTCCAGGGACAGGCCTTCGAGCTCCTACGAGCAGTACTTC. This encodes CARSSRDRPSSSYEQYF.

The chain has TRBV4-3 and TRBJ1-1; D may be TRBD1 (5 bases). CDR1 LGHNA and CDR2 YSLEER come from the germline V gene. Trimming removed 0 bases at V and 5 bases at J, with 16 bases between. The CDR3 runs to 16 residues. The CDR3 spells CASSQDYRPGGTEAFF. The DNA for the CDR3 is TGCGCCAGCAGCCAAGATTATCGGCCGGGGGGGACTGAAGCTTTCTTT.